A single sample gave rise to the 13 T cell receptor beta chains below, sequenced in a study of blood T cell repertoires in COVID-19. The repertoire was sequenced with immunoSEQ multiplex PCR; TCRdb's copy has only in-frame clones and lacks some. The sample carries 60,000 to 75,000 clones, more than 75% recorded once. The sequenced material came from peripheral blood. The receptors come from a man aged 45-60 years with active COVID-19.

The V and J genes are TRBV2 and TRBJ1-4; D uncertain. V was shortened by 6 bases and J by 14 bases, with 22 bases between the two germline ends. Germline V gene lookup returns CDR1 SNHLY and CDR2 FYNNEI. The CDR3 loop spans 14 amino acids. CDR3 loop: CASRGRTAPTRLFF. As DNA, the CDR3 is TGTGCCAGCAGGGGGAGGACGGCCCCCACAAGGCTGTTTTTT.

The rearrangement uses TRBV7-2 and TRBJ1-2; D gene uncertain. The CDR3 sequence is 15 residues long. Germline V CDR1 and CDR2: SGHTA, FQGNSA. The V and J ends lost 1 base and 4 bases respectively, with 13 bases between them. The CDR3 DNA sequence: TGTGCCAGCAGCTTAGTTGATGTCGGAGCCTATGGCTACACCTTC. This gives the protein CASSLVDVGAYGYTF.

This clone was seen just once. The rearrangement uses TRBV2 and TRBJ2-6; D possibly corresponds to TRBD1 (5 bases). The CDR3 loop spans 19 amino acids. The germline V gene has CDR1 SNHLY and CDR2 FYNNEI. Trimming took off 2 bases at V and 1 base at J, with 18 bases between the two ends. As DNA, the CDR3 is TGTGCCAGCAGTGAAACAGGCAGTCACCTTAGGTCTGGGGCCAACGTCCTGACTTTC. This encodes CASSETGSHLRSGANVLTF.

The chain employs TRBV6-5 and TRBJ1-5; possible D gene TRBD1, 6 bases. CDR3 length: 15 amino acids. Germline values: CDR1 MNHEY, CDR2 SVGAGI. The ends were cut back, 6 bases at V and 2 bases at J, with 14 bases in the middle. Here the CDR3 DNA reads TGTGCCAGCAGGACCAGGGGTTCGGGCAATCAGCCCCAGCATTTT. As protein: CASRTRGSGNQPQHF.

The J gene is TRBJ2-5, the V gene TRBV7-6; 12 bases are shared with TRBD1. V gave up 0 bases and J gave up 4 bases; unmatched junction bases: 6. The germline CDR1 and CDR2 sequences are SGHVS and FNYEAQ. The CDR3 runs 17 residues. CDR3 in amino acids: CASSLATGQGAGETQYF. The DNA of the CDR3 is TGTGCCAGCAGCTTAGCAACGGGACAGGGGGCTGGAGAGACCCAGTACTTC.

The count of this clone is one. The genes are TRBV10-3 and TRBJ2-1; D might be TRBD1 (6 bases). The germline CDR1 and CDR2 sequences are ENHRY and SYGVKD. The V end lost 0 bases, the J end lost 5 bases, and 14 bases lay between the germline ends. The CDR3 contains 16 residues. The chain's CDR3 is CAISESNRGSHNEQFF. The CDR3, as DNA: TGTGCCATCAGTGAGTCGAATAGGGGGTCCCACAATGAGCAGTTCTTC.

The V and J genes are TRBV6-5 and TRBJ2-2; possible D gene TRBD2, 6 bases. CDR3 size: 15 residues. Germline values: CDR1 MNHEY, CDR2 SVGAGI. V was cut by 5 bases and J by 0 bases, with 10 bases left in between. This chain's CDR3 is CASSRLGPNTGELFF. The CDR3, as DNA: TGTGCCAGCAGTAGACTAGGACCGAACACCGGGGAGCTGTTTTTT.

This rearrangement joins TRBV6-4 to TRBJ1-2; no clear D gene. Germline V lookup: CDR1 MRHNA, CDR2 SNTAGT. Trimming took off 2 bases at V and 8 bases at J, with 12 bases between the two ends. This CDR3 spans 13 amino acids. CDR3 sequence reads: CASSDRGIHGYTF. CDR3 DNA sequence: TGTGCCAGCAGTGACCGGGGTATACACGGCTACACCTTC.

This chain connects TRBV11-2 to TRBJ2-7, with 7 bases aligning to TRBD2. V was clipped by 5 bases and J by 2 bases; unmatched bases: 6. The CDR3 is 14 amino acids. Looked up from germline, CDR1 is SGHAT and CDR2 is FQNNGV. The CDR3 bases are TGTGCCAGCAGCGACGGGCGGGGGACCTACGAGCAGTACTTC. This translates into CASSDGRGTYEQYF.

The V and J genes are TRBV5-4 and TRBJ2-1, with 9 bases fitting TRBD2. J was trimmed by 6 bases and V by 4 bases; bases with no gene match: 11. The CDR3 contains 16 residues. Per germline, CDR1 SGHNT and CDR2 YYREEE (reference sequence). The CDR3 DNA reads as TGTGCCAGCAGCGAACCGGGACTAGCAGCTAGCAATGAGCAGTTCTTC. It codes for CASSEPGLAASNEQFF.

The chain uses TRBV30 and TRBJ1-4; 7 bases line up with TRBD1. Germline V gene sequence: CDR1 GTSNPN, CDR2 SVGIG (reference sequence). V shed 0 bases, J shed 5 bases, and the junction held 9 bases outside the gene matches. This CDR3 is 16 amino acids long. The CDR3 bases are TGTGCCTGGAGTGTAAGGACGCCAGGGGGAAATGAAAAACTGTTTTTT. Amino acids: CAWSVRTPGGNEKLFF.

This chain joins TRBV20-1 and TRBJ1-2; no firm D call. Germline CDR1 reads DFQATT; CDR2 reads SNEGSKA (reference sequence). With 5 bases removed from V and 7 bases from J, the gap between germline ends came to 5 bases. CDR3 length: 9 amino acids. This CDR3 is CSAPFGYTF. The CDR3 DNA sequence: TGCAGTGCTCCTTTTGGCTACACCTTC.

The chain carries TRBV7-9 and TRBJ1-2; D unresolved. Germline V lookup: CDR1 SEHNR, CDR2 FQNEAQ (reference sequence). The length of the CDR3 is 15 residues. V was cut by 3 bases and J by 2 bases, with 13 bases left in between. The CDR3 nucleotides read TGTGCCAGCAGCTTGATGGACTCTCGAAACTATGGCTACACCTTC. Translated: CASSLMDSRNYGYTF. Looking up the rest from reference TRBV7-9 and TRBJ1-2 gives the full variable domain: DTGVSQNPRHKITKRGQNVTFRCDPISEHNRLYWYRQTLGQGPEFLTYFQNEAQLEKSRLLSDRFSAERPKGSFSTLEIQRTEQGDSAMYLCASSLMDSRNYGYTFGSGTRLTVV.